This T cell receptor (beta chain) was documented in a study of T cell responses to AZD1222 COVID-19 vaccine. TCRdb's table, derived via immunoSEQ multiplex PCR, lists solely in-frame clones and lacks some. The table includes around 110,000 clones, 85% to 90% detected once. Germline V gene lookup returns CDR1 SGHAT and CDR2 FQNNGV. This CDR3 comprises 16 residues. The germline V and J ends were trimmed by 2 bases and 6 bases, with 20 bases remaining between them. This sequence was found in an adult in good health. Sequencing used peripheral blood, obtained on day 0 of AZD1222 vaccination. The rearrangement links TRBV11-2 to TRBJ2-7; D is unclear. The CDR3 DNA follows: TGTGCCAGCAGCTTACTTTGGTCAGAAGGCTTAAGCGAGCAGTACTTC. Translation: CASSLLWSEGLSEQYF.